This T cell receptor beta chain originates from a study of cytotoxic CD8 clonotypes in ibrutinib-treated CLL (dated by TCRdb to the early 2020s). A note on the overall study: In this cohort, around 15 patients were treatment-naive and ten to eleven were relapsed/refractory, while roughly 17 had unmutated IGHV. Partial responses were observed in around 25 patients and complete responses in 2; after a median follow-up of roughly 62 months, remission was maintained in 14 patients and progression was observed in some twelve. The response samples were drawn at a median of roughly twelve months into treatment, with a range of about 6 to 36 months. Samples averaged approximately 250,000 productive templates and approximately 100,000 productive rearrangements. Longitudinal samples were available for about 30% of the roughly 86 trial participants. Cryopreserved peripheral blood mononuclear cells were collected before treatment, at response, and at either disease progression or sustained remission. Patients were still on ibrutinib when every remission and progressive disease sample was collected.

Summary of the overall study and its limitations: Public clonotypes were rare and either shrank or stayed stable during treatment, and the rise in clonality at ibrutinib response reflected expansion of private clonotypes. Sampling times were not matched between patients in sustained remission and patients whose disease was progressing, and lymph node repertoires were not examined. At baseline, clonality was higher than in age-matched healthy donors and showed a strong correlation with circulating CD8+ T-cell counts. An increase in clonality was observed at ibrutinib response, with clonality remaining stable during sustained remission and falling back toward baseline at progression.

This clone occurred once. Which antigen it targets is not known. Within one base of it there is no much larger clone, and no base qualities were kept. The goal of deep resolution MiSeq sequencing was a depth between 1 in 1 million and 1 in 200,000 T cells, and coverage averaged 10x per clonotype. The immunoSEQ hsTCRB Kit was used to generate the TCR beta libraries. Processing in the source paper ran as follows. ImmunoSEQ Data Assistant and ImmunoSEQ Analyzer were used for data analysis, and V, D and J genes were assigned according to IMGT definitions. Clonality, which ranges from 0 to 1, was calculated by subtracting the normalized Shannon entropy of productive rearrangement frequencies from one. Only overrepresented clonotypes making up at least 0.05% of the repertoire of each patient were included in the public clonotype analysis. Approximately 12 repertoires from age-matched healthy donors, obtained from immuneACCESS, served as clonality controls. TCRdb took over this immuneACCESS table, retaining in-frame rearrangements with V and J assigned. Such tables are incomplete; in checked studies, under half of the missing clones stem from an unresolved V gene, and the remainder is unexplained. The V and J calls and clone size are taken from that table; D and trimming were inferred from the DNA. A total of some 120,000 clones appear in this sample, 58% of them only once. The ten top clones hold 35% to 40% of the sample.

The CDR3 measures 15 amino acids from cysteine to phenylalanine. Here the CDR3 DNA is all that survives: 45 bases in frame from base 1. CDR1 and CDR2 were assigned from the germline V gene as SGHTA and FQGTGA. Between the V and J ends, shortened by 2 bases and 0 bases respectively, the junction contains 11 bases. In the paper's terms, the time point label means: around 25 months on ibrutinib. For TCR beta library preparation, roughly 2.1 micrograms of genomic DNA were isolated from cryopreserved PBMCs. Longitudinal blood samples from CLL patients receiving ibrutinib monotherapy were subjected to high-throughput TCR beta sequencing. Patients were enrolled in a phase 2 open-label single-center ibrutinib monotherapy trial.

The TCR was taken from a human donor with chronic lymphocytic leukemia. The specimen comprised PBMCs, sampled after 24 months of ibrutinib treatment. The rearrangement combines TRBV7-3 with TRBJ2-7, with the D gene call left open. The DNA is TGTGCCAGCAGCTTATACAAGGGAAGCTCCTACGAGCAGTACTTC. This gives the protein CASSLYKGSSYEQYF.